This T cell receptor beta chain is drawn from a study of shared clonotypes between healthy human individuals. Study-level findings and limits: As a rule, naive subsets had a larger estimated richness than memory subsets.

Naive CD8 cells lacked CD45RO, underwent positive selection for CCR7 and left out terminally differentiated effector memory CD45RA+ cells. Donors, healthy HIV-negative adults, lacked recent acute infections or vaccinations. There were only Caucasian adults among the donors, and all lived in Nashville, Tennessee. Here immunoSEQ multiplex PCR was the method, and the copy in TCRdb shows in-frame clones only, minus some. The sample carries millions of clones, about 92% recorded once. Germline CDR1 MNHEY, CDR2 SVGAGI. This CDR3 region has 16 residues. V trimming: 2 bases; J trimming: 3 bases; junction bases outside the gene matches: 1. Concerning this clone itself: Antigen specificity is unknown.

The chain links TRBV6-5 to TRBJ2-5; 15 nucleotides align to TRBD2. The TCR was taken from a man younger than 35 in good health. Some clones in this sample may be carry-over from other donors' samples. The sample was naive CD8+ T cells from PBMCs. The CDR3 nucleotides are TGTGCCAGCAGTTACGGGACTAGCGGGGGGAAAGAGACCCAGTACTTC. Its translation: CASSYGTSGGKETQYF.